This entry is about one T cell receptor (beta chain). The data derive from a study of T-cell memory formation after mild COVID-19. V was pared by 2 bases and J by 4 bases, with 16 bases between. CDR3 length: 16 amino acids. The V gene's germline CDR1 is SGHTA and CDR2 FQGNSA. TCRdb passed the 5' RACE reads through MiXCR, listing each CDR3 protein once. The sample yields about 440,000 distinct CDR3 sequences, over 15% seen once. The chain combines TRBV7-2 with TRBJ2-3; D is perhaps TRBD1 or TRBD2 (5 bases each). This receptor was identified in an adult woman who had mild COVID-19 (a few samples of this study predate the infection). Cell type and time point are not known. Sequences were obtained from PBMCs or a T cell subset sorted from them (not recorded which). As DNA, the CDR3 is TGTGCCAGCAGCTTATGGGCCAGGGCGGGCCCAGATACGCAGTATTTT. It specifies CASSLWARAGPDTQYF.